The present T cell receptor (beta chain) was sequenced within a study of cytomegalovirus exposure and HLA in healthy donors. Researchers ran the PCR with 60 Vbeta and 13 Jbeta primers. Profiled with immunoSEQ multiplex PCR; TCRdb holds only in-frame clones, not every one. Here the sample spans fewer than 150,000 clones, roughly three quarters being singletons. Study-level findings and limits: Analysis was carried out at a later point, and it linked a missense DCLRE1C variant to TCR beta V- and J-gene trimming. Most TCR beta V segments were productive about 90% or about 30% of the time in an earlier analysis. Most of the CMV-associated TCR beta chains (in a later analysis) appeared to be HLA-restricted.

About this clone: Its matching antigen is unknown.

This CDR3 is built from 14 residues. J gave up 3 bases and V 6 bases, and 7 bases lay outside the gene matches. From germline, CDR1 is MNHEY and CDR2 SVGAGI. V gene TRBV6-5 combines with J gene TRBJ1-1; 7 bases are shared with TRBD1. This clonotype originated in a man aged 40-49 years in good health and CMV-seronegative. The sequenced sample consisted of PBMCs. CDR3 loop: CASSQQGVHTEAFF. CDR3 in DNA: TGTGCCAGCAGCCAGCAGGGGGTTCACACTGAAGCTTTCTTT.